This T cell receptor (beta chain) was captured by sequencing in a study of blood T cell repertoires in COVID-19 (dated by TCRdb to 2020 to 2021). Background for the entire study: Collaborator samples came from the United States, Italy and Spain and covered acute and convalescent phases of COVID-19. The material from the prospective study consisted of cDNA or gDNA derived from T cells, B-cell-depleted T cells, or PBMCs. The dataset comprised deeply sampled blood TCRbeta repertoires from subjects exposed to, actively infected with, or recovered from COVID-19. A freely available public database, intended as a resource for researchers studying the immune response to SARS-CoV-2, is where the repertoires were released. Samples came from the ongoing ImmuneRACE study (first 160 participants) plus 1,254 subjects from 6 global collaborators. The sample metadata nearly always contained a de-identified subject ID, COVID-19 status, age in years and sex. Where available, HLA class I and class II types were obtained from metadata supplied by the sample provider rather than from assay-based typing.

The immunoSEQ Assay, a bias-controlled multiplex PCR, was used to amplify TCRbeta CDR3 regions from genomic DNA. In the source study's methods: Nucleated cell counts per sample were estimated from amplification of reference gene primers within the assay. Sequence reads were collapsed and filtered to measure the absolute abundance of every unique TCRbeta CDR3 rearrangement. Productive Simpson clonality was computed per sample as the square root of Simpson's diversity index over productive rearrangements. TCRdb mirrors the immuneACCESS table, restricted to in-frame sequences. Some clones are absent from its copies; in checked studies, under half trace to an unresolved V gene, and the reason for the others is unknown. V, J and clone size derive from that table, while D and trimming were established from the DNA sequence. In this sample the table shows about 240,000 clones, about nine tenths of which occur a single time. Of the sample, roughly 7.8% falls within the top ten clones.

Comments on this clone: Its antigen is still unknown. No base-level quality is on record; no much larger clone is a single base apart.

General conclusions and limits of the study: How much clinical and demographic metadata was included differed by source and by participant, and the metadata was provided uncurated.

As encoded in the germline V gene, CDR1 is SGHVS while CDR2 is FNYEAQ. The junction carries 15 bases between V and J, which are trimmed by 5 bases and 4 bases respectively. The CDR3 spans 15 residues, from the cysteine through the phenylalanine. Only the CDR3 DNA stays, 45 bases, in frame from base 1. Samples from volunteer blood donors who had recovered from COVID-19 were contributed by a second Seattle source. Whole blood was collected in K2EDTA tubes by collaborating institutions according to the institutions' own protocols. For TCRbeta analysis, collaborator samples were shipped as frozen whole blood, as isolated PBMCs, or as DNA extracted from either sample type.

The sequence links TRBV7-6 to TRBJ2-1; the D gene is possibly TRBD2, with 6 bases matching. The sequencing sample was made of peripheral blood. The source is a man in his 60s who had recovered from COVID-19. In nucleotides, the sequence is TGTGCCAGCAGCGAGGACTCGCGGGGTTACAATGAGCAGTTCTTC. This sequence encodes CASSEDSRGYNEQFF. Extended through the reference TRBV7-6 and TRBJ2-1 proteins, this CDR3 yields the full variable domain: GAGVSQSPRYKVTKRGQDVALRCDPISGHVSLYWYRQALGQGPEFLTYFNYEAQQDKSGLPNDRFSAERPEGSISTLTIQRTEQRDSAMYRCASSEDSRGYNEQFFGPGTRLTVL.